Below, 22 T cell receptor beta chains from the same sample are listed, as sequenced in a study of T cells in Graves' hyperthyroidism and ophthalmopathy. From RNA transcripts, TCR beta CDR3 regions were amplified. Researchers ran a first-round RT-PCR on the TCR CDR3 using the HTBI primer set. TCRdb independently ran MiXCR on the multiplex PCR reads; one entry per CDR3 protein. The table lists a few hundred thousand distinct CDR3 sequences, 15% to 20% of them singletons. What was sequenced was blood. These receptors originate from a man between 18 and 29 years old with Graves' ophthalmopathy.

This clonotype appeared a few times. The DNA of the CDR3 is TGTGCCAGCAGTTTCGGGGACCACGAGCAGTACTTC. Amino acid sequence: CASSFGDHEQYF. This chain connects TRBV12-3 or TRBV12-4 to TRBJ2-7; TRBD1 or TRBD2 may be the D gene (5 bases each). The CDR3 loop spans 12 amino acids. V dropped 3 bases and J dropped 5 bases, with 8 bases sitting between them.

Many counts were recorded for this clonotype. The V call is TRBV27, the J call TRBJ2-1; possibly TRBD1 or TRBD2 for D (5 bases each). The CDR3 totals 13 residues. V lost 6 bases and J 9 bases, leaving 15 bases between the germline ends. Germline V gene data show CDR1 as MNHEY and CDR2 as SMNVEV (reference sequence). The CDR3 region is CASRPGGGSEQFF. The CDR3 nucleotides read TGTGCCAGCAGACCTGGGGGTGGGAGTGAGCAGTTCTTC.

The genes are TRBV7-3 and TRBJ2-2, with D unclear. The germline gives CDR1 SGHTA, CDR2 FQGTGA. CDR3 length: 14 residues. Between the trimmed V and J ends, which lost 1 base and 6 bases, there was a span of 9 bases. The CDR3 nucleotides are TGTGCCAGCAGCTTAATCTCGGGCGCCGGGGAGCTGTTTTTT. As protein: CASSLISGAGELFF.

This clonotype was observed a few times. This rearrangement joins TRBV6-1 to TRBJ2-1, with D possibly being TRBD1 (5 bases). The germline V gene has CDR1 MNHNS and CDR2 SASEGT. Trimming pared 9 bases from V and 1 base from J, leaving 13 bases between. This CDR3 region has 14 residues. This CDR3 reads CASREDSSYNEQFF. The DNA of the CDR3 is TGTGCCAGTCGTGAAGACAGTTCCTACAATGAGCAGTTCTTC.

This clonotype is a singleton in its sample. With a much larger clone just one base away, this may be a read error. The CDR3 DNA is TGTGCCAGCAGCTTATTTAGGGGGGCCTACGAGCAGTACTTC. It yields the protein CASSLFRGAYEQYF. The rearrangement uses TRBV5-6 and TRBJ2-7; either TRBD1 or TRBD2 may supply D (6 bases each). V was trimmed by 2 bases and J by 2 bases, leaving 11 bases between them. Germline loops: CDR1 SGHDT, CDR2 YYEEEE. The CDR3 spans 14 residues. Full variable domain (outside the CDR3, taken from reference TRBV5-6 and TRBJ2-7): DAGVTQSPTHLIKTRGQQVTLRCSPKSGHDTVSWYQQALGQGPQFIFQYYEEEERQRGNFPDRFSGHQFPNYSSELNVNALLLGDSALYLCASSLFRGAYEQYFGPGTRLTVT.

This clonotype was counted ten times or more. V usage is TRBV20-1 and J usage is TRBJ1-5; D remains ambiguous. Germline CDR1 reads DFQATT; CDR2 reads SNEGSKA (reference sequence). The CDR3 has 16 residues. V lost 1 base and J lost 9, with 22 bases in between. The CDR3 loop is CSARARVPTSPRPQHF. CDR3 in DNA: TGCAGTGCTAGAGCCCGGGTGCCCACCTCTCCTAGGCCCCAGCATTTT.

This clonotype was counted at least ten times. This chain links TRBV3-1 with TRBJ2-7, with TRBD1 matching over 11 bases. The CDR3 is made up of 16 amino acids. CDR1 LGHDT and CDR2 YNNKEL come from the germline V gene (reference sequence). V trimming: 2 bases; J trimming: 2 bases; junction bases outside the gene matches: 5. The CDR3 loop reads CASSQHPGQGAYEQYF. DNA for the CDR3: TGTGCCAGCAGCCAACATCCGGGACAGGGGGCCTACGAGCAGTACTTC.

This clonotype occurred a few times. This chain joins TRBV7-9 and TRBJ2-7; D uncertain. Per germline, CDR1 SEHNR and CDR2 FQNEAQ (reference sequence). V was cut by 3 bases and J by 1 base, with 10 bases left in between. The CDR3 runs to 14 residues. CDR3 protein: CASSFQAVSYEQYF. Written as DNA, the CDR3 is TGTGCCAGCAGCTTTCAGGCTGTTTCCTACGAGCAGTACTTC.

This clonotype was counted at least ten times. CDR3 loop: CASSFAAEGRYTF. CDR3 sequence (DNA): TGTGCCAGCAGCTTCGCGGCGGAAGGGCGCTACACCTTC. V gene TRBV7-9 combines with J gene TRBJ1-2, with no clear D. Trimming cost V 3 bases and J 9 bases, with 14 bases left between them. CDR1 and CDR2 (germline): SEHNR, FQNEAQ (reference sequence). The CDR3 is 13 residues long. Drawing the rest from reference TRBV7-9 and TRBJ1-2, the complete variable domain is DTGVSQNPRHKITKRGQNVTFRCDPISEHNRLYWYRQTLGQGPEFLTYFQNEAQLEKSRLLSDRFSAERPKGSFSTLEIQRTEQGDSAMYLCASSFAAEGRYTFGSGTRLTVV.

The chain links TRBV7-3 to TRBJ2-1; 10 nucleotides match TRBD2. Germline V gene data show CDR1 as SGHTA and CDR2 as FQGTGA. Unmatched junction bases numbered 7, after V lost 5 bases and J lost 9 bases. The CDR3 contains 14 residues. The CDR3 nucleotides are TGTGCCAGCAGCAATAGCGGGGGGCGGGGTGAGCAGTTCTTC. Protein product: CASSNSGGRGEQFF.

The CDR3 sequence is CASSLRTSGGARDTQYF. CDR3 sequence (DNA): TGTGCCAGCAGCCTCCGGACTAGCGGGGGGGCCAGAGATACGCAGTATTTT. The chain combines TRBV6-2 or TRBV6-3 with TRBJ2-3; 15 bases align to TRBD2. In germline, CDR1 is MNHEY, CDR2 SVGEGT. Trimming at V came to 6 bases and at J to 5 bases, leaving 9 bases not matched to a gene. This CDR3 has 17 amino acids.

V and J are TRBV28 and TRBJ2-5; TRBD1 aligns across 7 bases. There are 13 residues in the CDR3. J lost 1 base, V lost 10 bases, and 6 bases had no gene match. The germline gives CDR1 MDHEN, CDR2 SYDVKM. In DNA, the CDR3 is TGTGCCACCCCGACAGGGATCCAAGAGACCCAGTACTTC. Translation: CATPTGIQETQYF. Full variable domain (rest looked up from reference TRBV28 and TRBJ2-5): DVKVTQSSRYLVKRTGEKVFLECVQDMDHENMFWYRQDPGLGLRLIYFSYDVKMKEKGDIPEGYSVSREKKERFSLILESASTNQTSMYLCATPTGIQETQYFGPGTRLLVL.

This clonotype was counted at least ten times. The V and J genes are TRBV7-9 and TRBJ2-1; 11 bases fit TRBD2. The CDR3 length is 16 residues. J lost 9 bases, V lost 5 bases, and 12 bases had no gene match. Germline-derived CDR1 and CDR2 are SEHNR and FQNEAQ (reference sequence). Here the CDR3 reads CASSTDASGGRGEQFF. The CDR3 DNA reads TGTGCCAGCAGCACAGATGCTAGCGGGGGGCGGGGTGAGCAGTTCTTC.

The chain combines TRBV7-9 with TRBJ1-2; D gene unclear. V was shortened by 2 bases and J by 3 bases, with 7 bases between the two germline ends. The germline gives CDR1 SEHNR, CDR2 FQNEAQ (reference sequence). The CDR3 has 13 residues. The CDR3 spells CASSLTGYYGYTF. The CDR3 region has the DNA TGTGCCAGCAGCTTAACCGGCTACTATGGCTACACCTTC.

V usage is TRBV2 and J usage is TRBJ2-3, with TRBD2 matching over 12 bases. The CDR3 covers 17 residues. The ends lost 5 bases at V and 9 bases at J; junction bases unmatched: 15. CDR1 is SNHLY, CDR2 FYNNEI, per germline. As DNA, the CDR3 is TGTGCCAGCAGTAACCCAGGGGGACTAGCGGGCCGGGGGACGCAGTATTTT. As protein: CASSNPGGLAGRGTQYF.

This clonotype was detected a few times. J is TRBJ2-7 and V is TRBV5-6; 9 nucleotides line up with TRBD1. CDR1 and CDR2 from the germline V gene are SGHDT and YYEEEE. The CDR3 is 17 residues long. Losses at the gene ends were 7 bases for V and 2 bases for J; bases not matched to a gene: 16. DNA for the CDR3: TGTGCCAGCTCACTAGCCAAGAGGGGACAGGGAGCCTACGAGCAGTACTTC. Its protein is CASSLAKRGQGAYEQYF.

There are a few counts of this clonotype. This sequence joins TRBV6-5 and TRBJ1-2; D is uncertain. The germline gives CDR1 MNHEY, CDR2 SVGAGI. This CDR3 has 13 amino acids. V lost 2 bases and J lost 4, with 8 bases in between. In DNA, the CDR3 is TGTGCCAGCAGTTACGGGCAGTCCTATGGCTACACCTTC. Its translation is CASSYGQSYGYTF.

This clonotype was counted ten times or more. This chain connects TRBV12-3 or TRBV12-4 to TRBJ1-2, with no clear D. V gave up 6 bases and J gave up 3 bases, with 14 bases separating them. This CDR3 spans 14 amino acids. CDR3 DNA: TGTGCCAGCAGCCTTGGAAAGGTCGACTATGGCTACACCTTC. It yields the protein CASSLGKVDYGYTF.

This clonotype was observed at least ten times. The CDR3 is CASRPQQGAGSTEAFF. In DNA, the CDR3 is TGTGCCAGCAGGCCCCAACAGGGGGCGGGTAGCACTGAAGCTTTCTTT. The chain couples TRBV2 to TRBJ1-1, with 9 bases that match TRBD1. The CDR3 has 16 amino acids. Germline assignment: CDR1 SNHLY and CDR2 FYNNEI. J lost 4 bases, V lost 6 bases, and 12 bases had no gene match.

As regards this clonotype: A much larger clone differs from this one at a single base, so this may be a read error. The J gene is TRBJ2-2, the V gene TRBV6-1; D call uncertain. Germline CDR1 is MNHNS and CDR2 is SASEGT. The CDR3 spans 14 residues. The V gene lost 7 bases and the J gene lost 0 bases, with 9 bases spanning the gap. CDR3 in DNA: TGTGCCAGCATCGCCGAGACGAACACCGGGGAGCTGTTTTTT. This sequence encodes CASIAETNTGELFF.

This clonotype was counted ten times or more. The V and J genes are TRBV6-1 and TRBJ2-1, with 9 bases that match TRBD2. The junction had 6 bases not matched to a gene; V was cut back by 6 bases and J by 3 bases. CDR1 MNHNS and CDR2 SASEGT come from the germline V gene. This CDR3 has 15 amino acids. Here the CDR3 reads CASSGAGGRYNEQFF. The DNA for the CDR3 is TGTGCCAGCAGCGGGGCGGGGGGGCGCTACAATGAGCAGTTCTTC.

CDR3 amino acids: CASSQWRGGGTDTQYF. In DNA, the CDR3 is TGTGCCAGCAGCCAATGGAGGGGCGGGGGAACAGATACGCAGTATTTT. The V call is TRBV7-9, the J call TRBJ2-3; 7 nucleotides agree with TRBD2. V lost 5 bases to trimming and J lost 3 bases; unmatched junction nucleotides: 11. Germline CDR1 is SEHNR and CDR2 is FQNEAQ (reference sequence). CDR3 length: 16 amino acids.